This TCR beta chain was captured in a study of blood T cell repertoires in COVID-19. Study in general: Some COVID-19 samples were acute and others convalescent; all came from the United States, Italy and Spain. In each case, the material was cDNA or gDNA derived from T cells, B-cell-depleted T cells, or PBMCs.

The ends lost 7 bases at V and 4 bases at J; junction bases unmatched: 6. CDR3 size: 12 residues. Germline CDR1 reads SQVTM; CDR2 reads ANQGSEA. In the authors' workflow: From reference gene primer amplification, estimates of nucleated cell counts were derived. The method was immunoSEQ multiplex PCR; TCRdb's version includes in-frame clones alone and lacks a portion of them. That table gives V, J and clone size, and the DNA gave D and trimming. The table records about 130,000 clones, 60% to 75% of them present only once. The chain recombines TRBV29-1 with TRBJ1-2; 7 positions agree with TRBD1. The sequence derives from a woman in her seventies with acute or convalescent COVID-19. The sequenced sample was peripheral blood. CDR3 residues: CSGGQAPYGYTF. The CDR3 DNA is TGCAGCGGCGGACAGGCTCCCTATGGCTACACCTTC.